The entry below describes one T cell receptor beta chain. These data are taken from a study of CD8 T cells in Susac syndrome. Included as multiple sclerosis controls were treatment-naive patients who had stable or active relapsing-remitting disease. V was trimmed by 5 bases and J by 0 bases, leaving 9 bases between them. Per germline, CDR1 DFQATT and CDR2 SNEGSKA (reference sequence). The CDR3 has 13 residues. An input of about 0.5 to 1 ug of RNA was subjected to reverse transcription using random hexamers. The TCR beta CDR3 was amplified by immunoSEQ multiplex PCR across 54 Vbeta, 13 Jbeta. MiXCR was run by TCRdb on the immunoSEQ multiplex PCR reads, yielding one entry per CDR3 protein. The sample yields about 180,000 distinct CDR3 sequences, 95% seen once.

This TCR came from a human donor with multiple sclerosis. The chain couples TRBV20-1 to TRBJ2-3, with D uncertain. The sequencing sample was made of CD4+ T cells from PBMCs. The CDR3 is CSAPTSSTDTQYF. In DNA, the CDR3 is TGCAGTGCTCCTACCTCTAGCACAGATACGCAGTATTTT.